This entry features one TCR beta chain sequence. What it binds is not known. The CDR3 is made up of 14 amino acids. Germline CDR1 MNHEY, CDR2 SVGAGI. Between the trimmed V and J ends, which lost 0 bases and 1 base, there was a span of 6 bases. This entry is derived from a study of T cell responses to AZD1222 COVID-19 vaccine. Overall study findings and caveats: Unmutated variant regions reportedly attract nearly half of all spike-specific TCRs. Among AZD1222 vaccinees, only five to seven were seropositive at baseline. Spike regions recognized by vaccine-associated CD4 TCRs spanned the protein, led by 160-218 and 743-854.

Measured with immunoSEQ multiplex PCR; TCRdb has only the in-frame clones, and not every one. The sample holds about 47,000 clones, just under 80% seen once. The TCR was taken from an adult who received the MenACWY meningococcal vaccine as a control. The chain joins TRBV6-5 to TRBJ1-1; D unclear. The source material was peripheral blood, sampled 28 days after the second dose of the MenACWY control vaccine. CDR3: CASSYSKGNTEAFF. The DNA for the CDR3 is TGTGCCAGCAGTTACTCGAAGGGGAACACTGAAGCTTTCTTT.